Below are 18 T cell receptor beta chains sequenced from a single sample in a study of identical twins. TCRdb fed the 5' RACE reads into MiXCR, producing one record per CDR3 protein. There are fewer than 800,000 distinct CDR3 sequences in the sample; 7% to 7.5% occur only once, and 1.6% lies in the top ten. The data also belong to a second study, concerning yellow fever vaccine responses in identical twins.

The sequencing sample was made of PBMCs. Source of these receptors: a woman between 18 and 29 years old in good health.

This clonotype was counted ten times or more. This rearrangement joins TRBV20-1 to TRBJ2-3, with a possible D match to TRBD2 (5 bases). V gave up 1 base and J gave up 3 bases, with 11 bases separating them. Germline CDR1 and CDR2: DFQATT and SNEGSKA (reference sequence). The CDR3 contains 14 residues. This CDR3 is CSARVRGLTDTQYF. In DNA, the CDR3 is TGCAGTGCTAGAGTTCGGGGATTAACAGATACGCAGTATTTT.

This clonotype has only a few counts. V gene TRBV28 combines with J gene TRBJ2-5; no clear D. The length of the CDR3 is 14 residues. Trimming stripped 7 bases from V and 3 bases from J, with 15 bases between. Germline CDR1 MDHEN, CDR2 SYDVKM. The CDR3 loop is CASTPPYGEETQYF. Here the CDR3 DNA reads TGTGCCAGCACCCCCCCCTACGGAGAAGAGACCCAGTACTTC.

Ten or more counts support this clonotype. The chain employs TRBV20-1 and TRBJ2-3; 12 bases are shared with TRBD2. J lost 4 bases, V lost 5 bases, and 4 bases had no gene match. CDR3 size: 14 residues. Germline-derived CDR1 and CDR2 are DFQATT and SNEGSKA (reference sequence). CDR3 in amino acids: CSARLAGVPDTQYF. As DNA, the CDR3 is TGCAGTGCTCGACTAGCGGGAGTCCCAGATACGCAGTATTTT.

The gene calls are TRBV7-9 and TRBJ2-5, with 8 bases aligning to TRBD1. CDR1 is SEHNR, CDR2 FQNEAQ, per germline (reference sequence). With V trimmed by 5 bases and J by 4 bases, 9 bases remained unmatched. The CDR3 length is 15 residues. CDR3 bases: TGTGCCAGCAGCCTCCCGACAGGGGTGGGAGAGACCCAGTACTTC. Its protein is CASSLPTGVGETQYF.

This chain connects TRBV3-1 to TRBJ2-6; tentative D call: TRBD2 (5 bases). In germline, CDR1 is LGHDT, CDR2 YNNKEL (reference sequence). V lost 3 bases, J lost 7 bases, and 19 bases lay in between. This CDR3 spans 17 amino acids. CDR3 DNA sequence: TGTGCCAGCAGCCAGCCCTTCGGGCTAGCTGTCGCCAACGTCCTGACTTTC. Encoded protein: CASSQPFGLAVANVLTF.

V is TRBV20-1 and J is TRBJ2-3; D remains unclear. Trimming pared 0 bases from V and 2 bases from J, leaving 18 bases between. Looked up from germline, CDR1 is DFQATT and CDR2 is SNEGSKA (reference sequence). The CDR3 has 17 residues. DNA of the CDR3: TGCAGTGCTAGAGATTCTTCGGGCCCTACACTCACAGATACGCAGTATTTT. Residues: CSARDSSGPTLTDTQYF.

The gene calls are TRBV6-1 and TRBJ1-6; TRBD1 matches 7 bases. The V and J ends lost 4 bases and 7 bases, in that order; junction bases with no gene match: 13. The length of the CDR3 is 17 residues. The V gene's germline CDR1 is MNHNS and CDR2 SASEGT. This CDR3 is CASSGSGTVAGNSPLHF. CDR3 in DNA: TGTGCCAGCAGTGGATCCGGGACAGTGGCTGGGAATTCACCCCTCCACTTT.

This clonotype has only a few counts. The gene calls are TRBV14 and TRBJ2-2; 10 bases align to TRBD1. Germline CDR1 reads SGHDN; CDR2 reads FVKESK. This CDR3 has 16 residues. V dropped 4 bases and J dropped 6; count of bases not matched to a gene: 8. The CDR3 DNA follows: TGTGCCAGCAGCCTTCGGGGACAGGGGCTGGCCGGGGAGCTGTTTTTT. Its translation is CASSLRGQGLAGELFF.

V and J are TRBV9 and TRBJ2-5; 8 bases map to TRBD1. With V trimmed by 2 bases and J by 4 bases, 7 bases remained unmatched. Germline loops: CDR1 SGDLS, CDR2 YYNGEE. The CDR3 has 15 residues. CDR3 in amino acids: CASSVGGQGTETQYF. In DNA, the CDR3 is TGTGCCAGCAGCGTTGGAGGACAGGGCACAGAGACCCAGTACTTC.

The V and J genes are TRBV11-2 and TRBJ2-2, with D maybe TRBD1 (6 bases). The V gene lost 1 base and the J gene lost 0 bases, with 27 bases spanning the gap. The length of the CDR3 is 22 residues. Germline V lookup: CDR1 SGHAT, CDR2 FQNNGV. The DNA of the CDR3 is TGTGCCAGCAGCTTAGGTCAGAGAGGGGGAACTCGTTCTCCCTCGAACACCGGGGAGCTGTTTTTT. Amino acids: CASSLGQRGGTRSPSNTGELFF.

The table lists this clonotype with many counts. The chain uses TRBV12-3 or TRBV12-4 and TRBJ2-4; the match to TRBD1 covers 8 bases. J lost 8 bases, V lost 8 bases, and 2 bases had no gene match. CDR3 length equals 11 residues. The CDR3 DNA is TGTGCCAGCGGACAGGGAGACATTCAGTACTTC. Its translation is CASGQGDIQYF.

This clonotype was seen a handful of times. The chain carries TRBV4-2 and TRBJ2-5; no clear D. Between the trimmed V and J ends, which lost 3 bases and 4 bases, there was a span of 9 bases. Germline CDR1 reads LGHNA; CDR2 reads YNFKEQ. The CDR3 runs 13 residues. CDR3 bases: TGTGCCAGCAGCCAGGATAGGGTAGAGACCCAGTACTTC. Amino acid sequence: CASSQDRVETQYF.

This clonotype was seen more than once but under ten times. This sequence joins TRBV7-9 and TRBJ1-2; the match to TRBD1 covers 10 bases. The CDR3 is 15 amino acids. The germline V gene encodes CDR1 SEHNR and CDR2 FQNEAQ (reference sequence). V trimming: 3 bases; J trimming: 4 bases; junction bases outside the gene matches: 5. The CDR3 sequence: CASSFGTGASYGYTF. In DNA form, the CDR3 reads TGTGCCAGCAGCTTCGGGACAGGGGCCTCCTATGGCTACACCTTC.

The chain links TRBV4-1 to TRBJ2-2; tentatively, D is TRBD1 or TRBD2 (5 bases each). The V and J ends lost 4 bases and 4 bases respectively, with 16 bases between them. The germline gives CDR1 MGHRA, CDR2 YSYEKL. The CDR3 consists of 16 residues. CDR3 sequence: CASSPSGGVGTGELFF. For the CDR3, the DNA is TGCGCCAGCAGCCCAAGTGGGGGTGTCGGCACCGGGGAGCTGTTTTTT.

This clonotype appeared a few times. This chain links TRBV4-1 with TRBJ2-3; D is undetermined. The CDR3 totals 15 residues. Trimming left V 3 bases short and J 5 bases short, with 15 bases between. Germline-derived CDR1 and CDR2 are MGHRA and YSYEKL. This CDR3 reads CASSQTDLRVDTQYF. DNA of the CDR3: TGCGCCAGCAGCCAGACGGATCTCCGGGTAGATACGCAGTATTTT.

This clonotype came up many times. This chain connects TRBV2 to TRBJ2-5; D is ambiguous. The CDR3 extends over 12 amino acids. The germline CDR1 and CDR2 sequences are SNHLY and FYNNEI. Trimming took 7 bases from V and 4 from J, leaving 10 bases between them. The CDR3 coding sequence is TGTGCCAGCAAGCGCCTTGGAGAGACCCAGTACTTC. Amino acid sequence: CASKRLGETQYF.

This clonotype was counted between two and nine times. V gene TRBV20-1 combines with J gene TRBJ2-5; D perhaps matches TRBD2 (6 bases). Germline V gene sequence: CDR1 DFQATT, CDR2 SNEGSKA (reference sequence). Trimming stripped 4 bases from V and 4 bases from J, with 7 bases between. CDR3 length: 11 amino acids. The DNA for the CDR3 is TGCAGTGCTACTAGCGCAGAGACCCAGTACTTC. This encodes CSATSAETQYF.

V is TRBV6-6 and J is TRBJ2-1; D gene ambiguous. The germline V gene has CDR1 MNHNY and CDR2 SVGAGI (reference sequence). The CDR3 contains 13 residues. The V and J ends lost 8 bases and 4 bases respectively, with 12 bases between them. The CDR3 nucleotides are TGTGCCAGCGCTTGGGCTCCTTACAATGAGCAGTTCTTC. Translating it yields CASAWAPYNEQFF.